The 2 T cell receptor beta chains presented below share a single source sample, sequenced in a study of blood T cell repertoires in COVID-19. The assay was immunoSEQ multiplex PCR, and TCRdb's table has in-frame clones only and misses some. In the table there are about 480,000 clones, approximately 91% of which are singletons. Sequenced input: PBMCs or T cells enriched from blood (not recorded which). These receptors all come from a woman aged 55-69 years who had recovered from COVID-19.

The chain uses TRBV13 and TRBJ1-2; D remains ambiguous. Germline assignment: CDR1 PRHDT and CDR2 FYEKMQ (reference sequence). Trimming stripped 5 bases from V and 8 bases from J, with 18 bases between. The CDR3 loop spans 14 amino acids. In DNA form, the CDR3 reads TGTGCCAGCAGCGGCCCCCCCGCGGGGTCAGGCTACACCTTC. Protein sequence: CASSGPPAGSGYTF. Full variable domain (rest looked up from reference TRBV13 and TRBJ1-2): AAGVIQSPRHLIKEKRETATLKCYPIPRHDTVYWYQQGPGQDPQFLISFYEKMQSDKGSIPDRFSAQQFSDYHSELNMSSLELGDSALYFCASSGPPAGSGYTFGSGTRLTVV.

The chain joins TRBV27 to TRBJ2-1; possibly TRBD2 for D (5 bases). From germline, CDR1 is MNHEY and CDR2 SMNVEV (reference sequence). Trimming cost V 0 bases and J 6 bases, with 15 bases left between them. There are 16 residues in the CDR3. Here the CDR3 DNA reads TGTGCCAGCAGTTTATCAGGGCAGAGAGGGCCCAATGAGCAGTTCTTC. Encoded protein: CASSLSGQRGPNEQFF.